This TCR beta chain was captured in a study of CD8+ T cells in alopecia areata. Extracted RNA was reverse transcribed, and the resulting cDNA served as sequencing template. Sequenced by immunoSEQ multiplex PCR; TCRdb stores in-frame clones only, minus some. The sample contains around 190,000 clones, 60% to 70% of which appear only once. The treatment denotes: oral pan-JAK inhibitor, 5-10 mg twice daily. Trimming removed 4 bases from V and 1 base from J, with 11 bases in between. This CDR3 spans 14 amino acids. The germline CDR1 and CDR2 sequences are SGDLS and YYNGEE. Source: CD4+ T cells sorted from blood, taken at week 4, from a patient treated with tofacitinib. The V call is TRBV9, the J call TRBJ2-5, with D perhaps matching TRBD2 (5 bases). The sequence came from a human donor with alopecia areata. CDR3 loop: CASSPQAVQETQYF. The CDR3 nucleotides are TGTGCCAGCAGCCCTCAAGCGGTCCAAGAGACCCAGTACTTC.